Presented here are 18 T cell receptor beta chains from one specimen sequenced in a study of PD-L1 blockade in urothelial cancer. Profiled with immunoSEQ multiplex PCR; TCRdb holds only in-frame clones, not every one. The table records tens of thousands of clones, 84% of them present only once. Regarding time point: pretreatment peripheral blood. The sample in question was PBMCs, obtained around atezolizumab (anti-PD-L1) treatment. The source is a woman in her 70s with urothelial cancer.

This rearrangement joins TRBV28 to TRBJ2-1; 12 positions agree with TRBD2. This CDR3 contains 12 residues. V lost 5 bases, J lost 13 bases, and 3 bases stayed unmatched. Germline V gene data show CDR1 as MDHEN and CDR2 as SYDVKM. CDR3 nucleotides: TGTGCCAGCAGTCCACTAGCGGGAGGTCAGTTCTTC. Translation gives CASSPLAGGQFF. Combining the CDR3 with reference TRBV28 and TRBJ2-1 gives the whole variable domain DVKVTQSSRYLVKRTGEKVFLECVQDMDHENMFWYRQDPGLGLRLIYFSYDVKMKEKGDIPEGYSVSREKKERFSLILESASTNQTSMYLCASSPLAGGQFFGPGTRLTVL.

This clone was counted a few times. The chain is built from TRBV30 and TRBJ1-2; 7 positions agree with TRBD1. Per the germline V gene, CDR1 is GTSNPN and CDR2 is SVGIG (reference sequence). The CDR3 consists of 13 residues. Trimming at V came to 0 bases and at J to 7 bases, leaving 5 bases not matched to a gene. CDR3 residues: CAWSVQRTGGYTF. DNA of the CDR3: TGTGCCTGGAGTGTACAGAGGACAGGTGGCTACACCTTC.

This clone was counted a few times. The chain employs TRBV5-1 and TRBJ2-5; perhaps TRBD2 as D (7 bases). Germline CDR1 reads SGHRS; CDR2 reads YFSETQ. V was shortened by 5 bases and J by 5 bases, with 16 bases between the two germline ends. This CDR3 has 14 amino acids. The CDR3 is CASSTGGAGETQYF. The DNA of the CDR3 is TGCGCCAGCAGTACGGGGGGCGCGGGGGAGACCCAGTACTTC. The complete variable domain, with remaining parts taken from reference TRBV5-1 and TRBJ2-5, reads KAGVTQTPRYLIKTRGQQVTLSCSPISGHRSVSWYQQTPGQGLQFLFEYFSETQRNKGNFPGRFSGRQFSNSRSEMNVSTLELGDSALYLCASSTGGAGETQYFGPGTRLLVL.

The CDR3 loop reads CASSQGVSGGPIQETQYF. In DNA, the CDR3 is TGTGCCAGCAGCCAAGGGGTTAGCGGGGGGCCAATCCAAGAGACCCAGTACTTC. The chain has TRBV4-2 and TRBJ2-5, with 10 nucleotides matching TRBD2. The junction had 9 bases not matched to a gene; V was cut back by 1 base and J by 1 base. From germline, CDR1 is LGHNA and CDR2 YNFKEQ. This CDR3 contains 18 residues.

The rearrangement links TRBV5-1 to TRBJ2-7; TRBD2 matches 8 bases. Germline values: CDR1 SGHRS, CDR2 YFSETQ. Trimming took 5 bases from V and 7 from J; bases not matched to a gene: 14. This CDR3 comprises 15 residues. The CDR3 DNA follows: TGCGCCAGCAGTTCCACCGGGACTAGGGCGGGAGAGCAGTACTTC. Protein product: CASSSTGTRAGEQYF.

V and J are TRBV5-1 and TRBJ2-7, with 10 positions matching TRBD2. The trim removed 2 bases at V and 0 bases at J, leaving 2 bases unmatched. Germline CDR1 and CDR2: SGHRS and YFSETQ. The CDR3 totals 15 residues. CDR3 nucleotides: TGCGCCAGCAGCTTAACTAGCGGGAACTCCTACGAGCAGTACTTC. It specifies CASSLTSGNSYEQYF.

The chain is built from TRBV4-1 and TRBJ2-3, with 8 bases identical to TRBD1. Germline V CDR1 and CDR2: MGHRA, YSYEKL. V dropped 3 bases and J dropped 2; count of bases not matched to a gene: 7. This CDR3 is built from 16 residues. The CDR3 sequence is CASSHVETGATDTQYF. In nucleotides, the CDR3 is TGCGCCAGCAGCCACGTGGAGACAGGGGCCACAGATACGCAGTATTTT.

The chain uses TRBV13 and TRBJ1-2; 7 bases match TRBD1. Per germline, CDR1 PRHDT and CDR2 FYEKMQ (reference sequence). This CDR3 region has 13 residues. Trimming removed 5 bases from V and 2 bases from J; junction bases left unmatched: 2. This CDR3 reads CASSPGQNYGYTF. CDR3 DNA: TGTGCCAGCAGCCCGGGACAGAACTATGGCTACACCTTC.

The chain links TRBV5-1 to TRBJ2-2, with 8 bases matching TRBD1. The ends lost 1 base at V and 7 bases at J; junction bases unmatched: 6. The CDR3 covers 15 residues. Germline assignment: CDR1 SGHRS and CDR2 YFSETQ. CDR3 region: CASSLTGTGSGELFF. In nucleotides, the CDR3 is TGCGCCAGCAGCTTGACGGGGACAGGAAGCGGGGAGCTGTTTTTT.

V is TRBV18 and J is TRBJ2-7; TRBD2 aligns across 9 bases. Unmatched junction bases numbered 6, after V lost 3 bases and J lost 0 bases. The CDR3 is 16 amino acids. Germline V gene sequence: CDR1 KGHSH, CDR2 LQKENI. CDR3 residues: CASSPQREATSYEQYF. CDR3 coding DNA: TGTGCCAGCTCACCGCAGCGGGAGGCAACCTCCTACGAGCAGTACTTC.

J is TRBJ1-1 and V is TRBV10-2; TRBD1 matches 9 bases. CDR1 and CDR2 from the germline V gene are WSHSY and SAAADI. This CDR3 is built from 14 residues. V shed 8 bases and J 6 bases; nucleotides not matched to a gene: 10. CDR3 sequence reads: CASGRQGDRAEAFF. The CDR3 DNA reads as TGCGCCAGCGGAAGACAGGGGGATAGAGCTGAAGCTTTCTTT.

The V and J genes are TRBV5-5 and TRBJ2-5; D not certain. Germline V gene lookup returns CDR1 SGHKS and CDR2 YYEKEE (reference sequence). V was trimmed by 0 bases and J by 11 bases, leaving 17 bases between them. The CDR3 runs to 14 residues. CDR3 in DNA: TGTGCCAGCAGCTTGGATATCGGCCACTGGGCACAGTACTTC. Encoded protein: CASSLDIGHWAQYF.

This chain links TRBV28 with TRBJ2-7; 11 bases align to TRBD1. CDR1 MDHEN and CDR2 SYDVKM come from the germline V gene. This CDR3 is built from 15 residues. V was pared by 1 base and J by 3 bases, with 2 bases of the junction left unmatched. The CDR3: CASSLSGTGGYEQYF. The DNA of the CDR3 is TGTGCCAGCAGTTTATCCGGGACAGGGGGCTACGAGCAGTACTTC. The entire variable domain, with the rest obtained from reference TRBV28 and TRBJ2-7, is as follows: DVKVTQSSRYLVKRTGEKVFLECVQDMDHENMFWYRQDPGLGLRLIYFSYDVKMKEKGDIPEGYSVSREKKERFSLILESASTNQTSMYLCASSLSGTGGYEQYFGPGTRLTVT.

V and J are TRBV15 and TRBJ2-7, with TRBD2 matching over 12 bases. There are 16 residues in the CDR3. Germline CDR1 is LNHNV and CDR2 is YYDKDF (reference sequence). The junction had 9 bases not matched to a gene; V was cut back by 0 bases and J by 9 bases. The CDR3 reads CATSRDLPSGRERQYF. DNA of the CDR3: TGTGCCACCAGCAGAGATCTGCCTAGCGGGAGGGAGAGGCAGTACTTC. The whole variable domain, filled in from reference TRBV15 and TRBJ2-7, reads DAMVIQNPRYQVTQFGKPVTLSCSQTLNHNVMYWYQQKSSQAPKLLFHYYDKDFNNEADTPDNFQSRRPNTSFCFLDIRSPGLGDTAMYLCATSRDLPSGRERQYFGPGTRLTVT.

This sequence joins TRBV25-1 and TRBJ1-2; unclear D gene. The CDR3 has 15 amino acids. Per germline, CDR1 MGHDK and CDR2 SYGVNS. Trimming removed 2 bases at V and 2 bases at J, with 12 bases between. The CDR3, as DNA: TGTGCCAGCAGTGAACGGGGTGGGGAGAACTATGGCTACACCTTC. This codes for CASSERGGENYGYTF.

The genes are TRBV2 and TRBJ2-4; D gene uncertain. Germline CDR1 and CDR2: SNHLY and FYNNEI. Trimming stripped 8 bases from V and 3 bases from J, with 5 bases between. There are 11 residues in the CDR3. The CDR3 loop is CASASKNIQYF. CDR3 sequence (DNA): TGTGCCAGCGCCAGCAAAAACATTCAGTACTTC.

The chain couples TRBV19 to TRBJ1-5, with D unresolved. Germline V gene sequence: CDR1 LNHDA, CDR2 SQIVND (reference sequence). The CDR3 runs 16 residues. Between the trimmed V and J ends, which lost 5 bases and 0 bases, there was a span of 14 bases. CDR3 nucleotides: TGTGCCAGTAGTGTGCTAGGCGGAAGTAGCAATCAGCCCCAGCATTTT. Translation: CASSVLGGSSNQPQHF. Complete variable domain (other parts from reference TRBV19 and TRBJ1-5): DGGITQSPKYLFRKEGQNVTLSCEQNLNHDAMYWYRQDPGQGLRLIYYSQIVNDFQKGDIAEGYSVSREKKESFPLTVTSAQKNPTAFYLCASSVLGGSSNQPQHFGDGTRLSIL.

The CDR3 protein is CASSTDRDYEQYF. The CDR3 DNA reads TGTGCCAGCAGTACCGACAGAGACTACGAGCAGTACTTC. The V call is TRBV2, the J call TRBJ2-7; weak D call: TRBD1 (5 bases). This CDR3 is built from 13 residues. Germline values: CDR1 SNHLY, CDR2 FYNNEI. Trimming took 5 bases from V and 3 from J, leaving 11 bases between them.